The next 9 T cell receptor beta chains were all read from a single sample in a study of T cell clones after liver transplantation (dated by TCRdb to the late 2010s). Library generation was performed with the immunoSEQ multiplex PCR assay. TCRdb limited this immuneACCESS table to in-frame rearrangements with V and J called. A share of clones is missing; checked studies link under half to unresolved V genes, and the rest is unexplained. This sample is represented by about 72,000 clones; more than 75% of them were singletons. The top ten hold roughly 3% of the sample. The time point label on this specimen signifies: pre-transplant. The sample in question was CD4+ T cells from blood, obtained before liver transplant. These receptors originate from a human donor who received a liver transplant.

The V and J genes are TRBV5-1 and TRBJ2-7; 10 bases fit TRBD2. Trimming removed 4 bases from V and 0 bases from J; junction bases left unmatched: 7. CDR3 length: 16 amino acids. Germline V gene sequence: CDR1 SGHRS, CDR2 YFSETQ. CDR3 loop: CASSRGTSVSSYEQYF. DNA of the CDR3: TGCGCCAGCAGCCGGGGGACTAGCGTGAGCTCCTACGAGCAGTACTTC.

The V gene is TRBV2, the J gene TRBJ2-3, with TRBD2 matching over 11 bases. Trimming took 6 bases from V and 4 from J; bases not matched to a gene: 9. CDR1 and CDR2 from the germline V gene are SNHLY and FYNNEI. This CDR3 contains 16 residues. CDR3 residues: CASSRDTSGSPDTQYF. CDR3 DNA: TGTGCCAGCAGCAGAGACACTAGCGGGAGTCCAGATACGCAGTATTTT.

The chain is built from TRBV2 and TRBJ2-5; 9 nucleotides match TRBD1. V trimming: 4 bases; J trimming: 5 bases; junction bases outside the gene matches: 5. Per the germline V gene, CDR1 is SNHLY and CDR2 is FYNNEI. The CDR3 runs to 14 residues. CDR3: CASSGGTGLETQYF. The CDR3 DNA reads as TGTGCCAGCAGTGGAGGGACAGGGTTGGAGACCCAGTACTTC.

This chain's CDR3 is CASSERASRNGYTF. CDR3 DNA sequence: TGTGCCAGCAGTGAAAGGGCCAGTAGGAATGGCTACACCTTC. The chain is built from TRBV2 and TRBJ1-2; no reliable D call. In germline, CDR1 is SNHLY, CDR2 FYNNEI. The CDR3 runs 14 residues. The V end lost 2 bases, the J end lost 6 bases, and 13 bases lay between the germline ends.

The chain's CDR3 is CASRGTGNQPQHF. The CDR3 DNA follows: TGTGCCAGCAGAGGGACTGGGAATCAGCCCCAGCATTTT. The chain recombines TRBV6-1 with TRBJ1-5; TRBD1 might be the D (5 bases). V was pared by 6 bases and J by 4 bases, with 10 bases between. CDR1 is MNHNS, CDR2 SASEGT, per germline. The CDR3 extends over 13 amino acids.

The CDR3 nucleotides read TGCGCCAGCAGCTTGGGGACAGGGGAAGAGACCCAGTACTTC. Protein: CASSLGTGEETQYF. The genes are TRBV5-1 and TRBJ2-5; 9 bases are shared with TRBD1. V lost 0 bases, J lost 3 bases, and 0 bases stayed unmatched. The CDR3 spans 14 residues. Per germline, CDR1 SGHRS and CDR2 YFSETQ.

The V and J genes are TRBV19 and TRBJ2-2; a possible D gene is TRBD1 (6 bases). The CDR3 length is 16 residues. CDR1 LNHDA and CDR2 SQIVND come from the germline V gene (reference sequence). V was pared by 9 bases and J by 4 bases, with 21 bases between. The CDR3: CASQGPGRASTGELFF. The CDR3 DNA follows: TGTGCCAGCCAGGGGCCGGGACGCGCGAGCACCGGGGAGCTGTTTTTT.

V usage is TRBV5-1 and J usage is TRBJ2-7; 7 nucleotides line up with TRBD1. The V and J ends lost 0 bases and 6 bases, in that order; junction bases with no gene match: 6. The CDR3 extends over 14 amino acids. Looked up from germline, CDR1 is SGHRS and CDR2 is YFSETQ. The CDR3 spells CASSLGGTAPEQYF. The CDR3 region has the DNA TGCGCCAGCAGCTTGGGAGGGACAGCCCCCGAGCAGTACTTC. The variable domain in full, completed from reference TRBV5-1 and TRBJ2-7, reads KAGVTQTPRYLIKTRGQQVTLSCSPISGHRSVSWYQQTPGQGLQFLFEYFSETQRNKGNFPGRFSGRQFSNSRSEMNVSTLELGDSALYLCASSLGGTAPEQYFGPGTRLTVT.

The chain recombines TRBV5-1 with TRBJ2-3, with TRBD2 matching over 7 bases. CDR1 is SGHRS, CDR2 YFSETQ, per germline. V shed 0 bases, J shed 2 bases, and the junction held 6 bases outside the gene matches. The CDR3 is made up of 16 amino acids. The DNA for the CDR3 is TGCGCCAGCAGCTTGGCCGGCGGGAGCTCCACAGATACGCAGTATTTT. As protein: CASSLAGGSSTDTQYF.